The rows below give T cell receptor beta chains drawn from one sample of a study of T cell responses to AZD1222 COVID-19 vaccine. The data were produced by immunoSEQ multiplex PCR, yet TCRdb's version contains in-frame clones alone and is incomplete. The table has approximately 160,000 clones, 90% seen once. The sample consisted of peripheral blood, taken on day 0 of AZD1222 vaccination. These receptors came from an adult in good health. Each CDR3 is given with its conserved first and last residue. Fields, in order: V gene, CDR3 length, J gene, D gene, clone size, CDR3 protein, CDR3 DNA. A D gene is named only where the DNA matches it firmly. Only some rows state a clone size, as once, few, many or a class for expanded clones.

V gene: TRBV18; CDR3 length: 12; J gene: TRBJ2-3; D gene: .; clone size: once; CDR3 protein: CASSPSADTQYF; CDR3 DNA: TGTGCCAGCTCACCATCGGCAGATACGCAGTATTTT
V gene: TRBV7-9; CDR3 length: 15; J gene: TRBJ2-1; D gene: TRBD2; clone size: .; CDR3 protein: CASWDTQRGGDEQFF; CDR3 DNA: TGTGCCAGCTGGGATACGCAGCGGGGGGGCGATGAGCAGTTCTTC
V gene: TRBV4-2; CDR3 length: 17; J gene: TRBJ2-1; D gene: TRBD1; clone size: .; CDR3 protein: CASSHSQGASSYNEQFF; CDR3 DNA: TGTGCCAGCAGCCATTCCCAGGGGGCAAGCTCCTACAATGAGCAGTTCTTC
V gene: TRBV25-1; CDR3 length: 14; J gene: TRBJ2-7; D gene: TRBD1; clone size: .; CDR3 protein: CASSEAGTAYEQYF; CDR3 DNA: TGTGCCAGCAGTGAAGCCGGGACAGCATACGAGCAGTACTTC
V gene: TRBV7-9; CDR3 length: 15; J gene: TRBJ1-5; D gene: .; clone size: .; CDR3 protein: CASSLGGQVNQPQHF; CDR3 DNA: TGTGCCAGCAGCTTAGGGGGTCAGGTTAATCAGCCCCAGCATTTT
V gene: TRBV7-9; CDR3 length: 17; J gene: TRBJ2-1; D gene: .; clone size: .; CDR3 protein: CASSPLFPVGGFNEQFF; CDR3 DNA: TGTGCCAGCAGCCCACTCTTCCCTGTCGGGGGCTTCAATGAGCAGTTCTTC
V gene: TRBV3-1/TRBV3-2; CDR3 length: 14; J gene: TRBJ1-1; D gene: .; clone size: few; CDR3 protein: CASSPRAVNTEAFF; CDR3 DNA: TGTGCCAGCAGCCCAAGGGCAGTGAACACTGAAGCTTTCTTT
V gene: TRBV29-1; CDR3 length: 12; J gene: TRBJ1-1; D gene: .; clone size: .; CDR3 protein: CSVDPGDTEAFF; CDR3 DNA: TGCAGCGTGGACCCAGGGGATACTGAAGCTTTCTTT
V gene: TRBV2; CDR3 length: 15; J gene: TRBJ1-6; D gene: TRBD1; clone size: .; CDR3 protein: CASSSGGQGNSPLHF; CDR3 DNA: TGTGCCAGCAGCAGTGGGGGACAGGGTAATTCACCCCTCCACTTT
V gene: TRBV6-5; CDR3 length: 14; J gene: TRBJ2-5; D gene: TRBD1; clone size: .; CDR3 protein: CASAHSRGPETQYF; CDR3 DNA: TGTGCCAGCGCACATTCCAGGGGGCCGGAGACCCAGTACTTC
V gene: TRBV19; CDR3 length: 11; J gene: TRBJ2-5; D gene: TRBD2; clone size: .; CDR3 protein: CASSTRGVQYF; CDR3 DNA: TGTGCCAGTAGTACACGGGGGGTGCAGTACTTC
V gene: TRBV16; CDR3 length: 13; J gene: TRBJ1-2; D gene: .; clone size: .; CDR3 protein: CASSQRTGNGYTF; CDR3 DNA: TGTGCCAGCAGCCAAAGGACGGGGAATGGCTACACCTTC
V gene: TRBV30; CDR3 length: 14; J gene: TRBJ1-6; D gene: TRBD1; clone size: .; CDR3 protein: CAWSVDRGNSPLHF; CDR3 DNA: TGTGCCTGGAGTGTAGACAGGGGTAATTCACCCCTCCACTTT
V gene: TRBV19; CDR3 length: 13; J gene: TRBJ1-2; D gene: .; clone size: .; CDR3 protein: CASSPGRYYGYTF; CDR3 DNA: TGTGCCAGTAGTCCAGGGAGATACTATGGCTACACCTTC
V gene: TRBV12-5; CDR3 length: 11; J gene: TRBJ2-7; D gene: .; clone size: .; CDR3 protein: CASAGSYEQYF; CDR3 DNA: TGTGCTAGTGCCGGGTCCTACGAGCAGTACTTC
V gene: TRBV6-2/TRBV6-3; CDR3 length: 15; J gene: TRBJ2-1; D gene: TRBD2; clone size: .; CDR3 protein: CASSEGLADYNEQFF; CDR3 DNA: TGTGCCAGCAGCGAAGGACTAGCGGATTACAATGAGCAGTTCTTC
V gene: TRBV19; CDR3 length: 11; J gene: TRBJ2-1; D gene: .; clone size: .; CDR3 protein: CASSRENEQFF; CDR3 DNA: TGTGCCAGCAGCAGGGAAAATGAGCAGTTCTTC
V gene: TRBV19; CDR3 length: 12; J gene: TRBJ2-5; D gene: .; clone size: .; CDR3 protein: CASSPSGETQYF; CDR3 DNA: TGTGCCAGTAGCCCTTCCGGGGAGACCCAGTACTTC
V gene: TRBV6-5; CDR3 length: 15; J gene: TRBJ1-2; D gene: TRBD1; clone size: .; CDR3 protein: CASSHGQGASYGYTF; CDR3 DNA: TGTGCCAGCAGCCATGGACAGGGGGCCTCCTATGGCTACACCTTC
V gene: TRBV7-2; CDR3 length: 15; J gene: TRBJ2-1; D gene: TRBD2; clone size: .; CDR3 protein: CASSLTSGVLNEQFF; CDR3 DNA: TGTGCCAGCAGCTTAACTAGCGGGGTTCTCAATGAGCAGTTCTTC
V gene: TRBV7-2; CDR3 length: 14; J gene: TRBJ1-6; D gene: .; clone size: .; CDR3 protein: CASSKGGAGSPLHF; CDR3 DNA: TGTGCCAGCAGCAAGGGAGGGGCAGGTTCACCCCTCCACTTT
V gene: TRBV7-5; CDR3 length: 14; J gene: TRBJ1-1; D gene: .; clone size: .; CDR3 protein: CARSLTSRVTEAFF; CDR3 DNA: TGTGCCAGAAGCTTGACATCCCGGGTGACTGAAGCTTTCTTT
V gene: TRBV19; CDR3 length: 13; J gene: TRBJ1-1; D gene: .; clone size: .; CDR3 protein: CASSIDVDTEAFF; CDR3 DNA: TGTGCCAGTAGTATAGATGTGGACACTGAAGCTTTCTTT
V gene: TRBV5-3; CDR3 length: 14; J gene: TRBJ2-7; D gene: .; clone size: few; CDR3 protein: CARSFQKGSYEQYF; CDR3 DNA: TGTGCCAGAAGCTTTCAGAAAGGCTCCTACGAGCAGTACTTC
V gene: TRBV25-1; CDR3 length: 13; J gene: TRBJ2-2; D gene: .; clone size: .; CDR3 protein: CASSDRGPGELFF; CDR3 DNA: TGTGCCAGCAGTGACCGAGGGCCCGGGGAGCTGTTTTTT
V gene: TRBV3-1/TRBV3-2; CDR3 length: 18; J gene: TRBJ2-2; D gene: TRBD2; clone size: .; CDR3 protein: CASSPTLAGGPLTGELFF; CDR3 DNA: TGTGCCAGCAGCCCCACTCTAGCGGGGGGGCCGCTTACCGGGGAGCTGTTTTTT
V gene: TRBV9; CDR3 length: 14; J gene: TRBJ2-1; D gene: TRBD1; clone size: .; CDR3 protein: CASSVGQGSDEQFF; CDR3 DNA: TGTGCCAGCAGCGTGGGACAGGGGTCGGATGAGCAGTTCTTC
V gene: TRBV5-1; CDR3 length: 11; J gene: TRBJ1-1; D gene: .; clone size: .; CDR3 protein: CASSGTVGAFF; CDR3 DNA: TGCGCCAGCAGCGGGACGGTAGGTGCTTTCTTT
V gene: TRBV5-6; CDR3 length: 14; J gene: TRBJ2-1; D gene: .; clone size: .; CDR3 protein: CASSLPSIVNEQFF; CDR3 DNA: TGTGCCAGCAGCTTGCCCTCGATAGTTAATGAGCAGTTCTTC
V gene: TRBV5-4; CDR3 length: 16; J gene: TRBJ1-2; D gene: .; clone size: .; CDR3 protein: CASSFAGMEANYGYTF; CDR3 DNA: TGTGCCAGCAGCTTCGCCGGGATGGAGGCTAACTATGGCTACACCTTC
V gene: TRBV3-1/TRBV3-2; CDR3 length: 15; J gene: TRBJ1-6; D gene: .; clone size: .; CDR3 protein: CASSQDYDWVSPLHF; CDR3 DNA: TGTGCCAGCAGCCAAGATTATGACTGGGTTTCACCCCTCCACTTT
V gene: TRBV4-3; CDR3 length: 16; J gene: TRBJ2-1; D gene: TRBD2; clone size: few; CDR3 protein: CASSQVERGFYNEQFF; CDR3 DNA: TGCGCCAGCAGCCAAGTTGAGCGGGGCTTCTACAATGAGCAGTTCTTC
V gene: TRBV27; CDR3 length: 14; J gene: TRBJ2-7; D gene: .; clone size: .; CDR3 protein: CASSPAPQGNEQYF; CDR3 DNA: TGTGCCAGCAGTCCCGCCCCACAAGGGAACGAGCAGTACTTC
V gene: TRBV5-1; CDR3 length: 19; J gene: TRBJ2-2; D gene: TRBD2; clone size: few; CDR3 protein: CASSLVPSGGAAGTGELFF; CDR3 DNA: TGCGCCAGCAGCTTGGTCCCTAGCGGGGGGGCCGCGGGCACCGGGGAGCTGTTTTTT
V gene: TRBV19; CDR3 length: 15; J gene: TRBJ1-1; D gene: .; clone size: .; CDR3 protein: CASFPRGDGYTEAFF; CDR3 DNA: TGTGCCTCTTTTCCGCGGGGGGATGGATACACTGAAGCTTTCTTT
V gene: TRBV12-5; CDR3 length: 13; J gene: TRBJ1-2; D gene: .; clone size: .; CDR3 protein: CASGLTPVYGYTF; CDR3 DNA: TGTGCTAGTGGTTTGACTCCTGTATATGGCTACACCTTC
V gene: TRBV20-1; CDR3 length: 11; J gene: TRBJ2-7; D gene: .; clone size: .; CDR3 protein: CSAWDRYEQYF; CDR3 DNA: TGCAGTGCCTGGGACCGATACGAGCAGTACTTC
V gene: TRBV2; CDR3 length: 16; J gene: TRBJ2-7; D gene: .; clone size: .; CDR3 protein: CASSEVRTIPSYEQYF; CDR3 DNA: TGTGCCAGCAGTGAGGTCAGAACCATCCCCTCCTACGAGCAGTACTTC
V gene: TRBV2; CDR3 length: 13; J gene: TRBJ1-1; D gene: .; clone size: .; CDR3 protein: CASSRQGPTEAFF; CDR3 DNA: TGTGCCAGCAGTCGTCAGGGACCCACTGAAGCTTTCTTT
V gene: TRBV12-3/TRBV12-4; CDR3 length: 13; J gene: TRBJ2-3; D gene: .; clone size: .; CDR3 protein: CASSSKYADTQYF; CDR3 DNA: TGTGCCAGCAGTTCCAAATACGCAGATACGCAGTATTTT
V gene: TRBV5-5; CDR3 length: 13; J gene: TRBJ2-5; D gene: .; clone size: .; CDR3 protein: CASSFLGQETQYF; CDR3 DNA: TGTGCCAGCAGCTTTTTAGGCCAAGAGACCCAGTACTTC
V gene: TRBV27; CDR3 length: 13; J gene: TRBJ2-1; D gene: TRBD2; clone size: .; CDR3 protein: CASCSGVYNEQFF; CDR3 DNA: TGTGCCAGTTGTAGCGGGGTCTACAATGAGCAGTTCTTC
V gene: TRBV7-2; CDR3 length: 18; J gene: TRBJ2-3; D gene: TRBD2; clone size: .; CDR3 protein: CASSPGLAGGRPTDTQYF; CDR3 DNA: TGTGCCAGCAGCCCGGGACTAGCGGGGGGGCGACCTACAGATACGCAGTATTTT
V gene: TRBV23-1; CDR3 length: 13; J gene: TRBJ1-5; D gene: .; clone size: .; CDR3 protein: CASSRRGQQPQHF; CDR3 DNA: TGCGCCAGCAGTCGGAGGGGTCAACAGCCCCAGCATTTT
V gene: TRBV7-9; CDR3 length: 11; J gene: TRBJ2-7; D gene: .; clone size: .; CDR3 protein: CASSPRDEQYF; CDR3 DNA: TGTGCCAGCAGCCCTAGAGACGAGCAGTACTTC
V gene: TRBV19; CDR3 length: 15; J gene: TRBJ2-1; D gene: TRBD1; clone size: .; CDR3 protein: CASSHGDRGFNEQFF; CDR3 DNA: TGTGCCAGTAGTCACGGGGACAGGGGATTCAATGAGCAGTTCTTC
V gene: TRBV7-6; CDR3 length: 13; J gene: TRBJ1-1; D gene: .; clone size: .; CDR3 protein: CASSLTRDTEAFF; CDR3 DNA: TGTGCCAGCAGCTTAACGAGAGACACTGAAGCTTTCTTT
V gene: TRBV11-3; CDR3 length: 17; J gene: TRBJ2-2; D gene: TRBD2; clone size: .; CDR3 protein: CASSLAGGPSNTGELFF; CDR3 DNA: TGTGCCAGCAGCTTAGCGGGGGGGCCCTCGAACACCGGGGAGCTGTTTTTT
V gene: TRBV3-1/TRBV3-2; CDR3 length: 13; J gene: TRBJ2-5; D gene: TRBD1; clone size: .; CDR3 protein: CASRRQGAETQYF; CDR3 DNA: TGTGCCAGCAGGCGACAGGGGGCGGAGACCCAGTACTTC
V gene: TRBV5-1; CDR3 length: 12; J gene: TRBJ1-2; D gene: .; clone size: few; CDR3 protein: CASSLGKDGYTF; CDR3 DNA: TGCGCCAGCAGCTTGGGCAAGGATGGCTACACCTTC
V gene: TRBV14; CDR3 length: 15; J gene: TRBJ1-3; D gene: TRBD1; clone size: once; CDR3 protein: CASSHQGGSGNTIYF; CDR3 DNA: TGTGCCAGCAGCCACCAGGGGGGATCTGGAAACACCATATATTTT
V gene: TRBV13; CDR3 length: 15; J gene: TRBJ2-5; D gene: .; clone size: .; CDR3 protein: CASSLLRRSQETQYF; CDR3 DNA: TGTGCCAGCAGCTTATTGCGGCGGTCCCAAGAGACCCAGTACTTC
V gene: TRBV6-4; CDR3 length: 13; J gene: TRBJ1-2; D gene: TRBD1; clone size: .; CDR3 protein: CASSDTGGLGYTF; CDR3 DNA: TGTGCCAGCAGTGACACAGGGGGTTTAGGCTACACCTTC
V gene: TRBV11-2; CDR3 length: 15; J gene: TRBJ1-1; D gene: TRBD1; clone size: few; CDR3 protein: CASSLEPDRAGSAFF; CDR3 DNA: TGTGCCAGCAGCTTGGAACCGGACAGGGCCGGTTCAGCTTTCTTT
V gene: TRBV29-1; CDR3 length: 15; J gene: TRBJ1-2; D gene: TRBD1; clone size: .; CDR3 protein: CSVDKGATANYGYTF; CDR3 DNA: TGCAGCGTCGATAAGGGGGCGACGGCTAACTATGGCTACACCTTC
V gene: TRBV13; CDR3 length: 13; J gene: TRBJ2-2; D gene: .; clone size: many; CDR3 protein: CASSLSNTGELFF; CDR3 DNA: TGTGCCAGCAGCTTGAGTAACACCGGGGAGCTGTTTTTT
V gene: TRBV5-6; CDR3 length: 17; J gene: TRBJ2-3; D gene: TRBD2; clone size: .; CDR3 protein: CASSSASSGGSADTQYF; CDR3 DNA: TGTGCCAGCAGCTCAGCCTCTAGCGGGGGGTCTGCAGATACGCAGTATTTT
V gene: TRBV7-2; CDR3 length: 14; J gene: TRBJ2-5; D gene: TRBD2; clone size: .; CDR3 protein: CASSFGGGAETQYF; CDR3 DNA: TGTGCCAGCAGCTTTGGCGGGGGTGCGGAGACCCAGTACTTC
V gene: TRBV5-1; CDR3 length: 17; J gene: TRBJ2-1; D gene: TRBD2; clone size: .; CDR3 protein: CASSGGLAGAPGNEQFF; CDR3 DNA: TGCGCCAGCAGCGGGGGACTAGCGGGGGCACCCGGGAATGAGCAGTTCTTC